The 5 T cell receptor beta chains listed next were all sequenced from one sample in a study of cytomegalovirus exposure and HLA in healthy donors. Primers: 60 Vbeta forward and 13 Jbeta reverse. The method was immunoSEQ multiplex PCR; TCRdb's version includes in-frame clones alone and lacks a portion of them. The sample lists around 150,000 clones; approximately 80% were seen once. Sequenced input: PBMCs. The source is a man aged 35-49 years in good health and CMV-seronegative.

The CDR3 DNA reads as TGTGCCTGGAGTGTATCCCCGGTCGGGGACAGGGGCCAGCCCCAGCATTTT. It yields the protein CAWSVSPVGDRGQPQHF. The chain carries TRBV30 and TRBJ1-5; 10 nucleotides align to TRBD1. This CDR3 spans 17 amino acids. CDR1 and CDR2 from the germline V gene are GTSNPN and SVGIG (reference sequence). The V segment lost 0 bases and the J segment 7 bases; nucleotides outside the gene matches: 12.

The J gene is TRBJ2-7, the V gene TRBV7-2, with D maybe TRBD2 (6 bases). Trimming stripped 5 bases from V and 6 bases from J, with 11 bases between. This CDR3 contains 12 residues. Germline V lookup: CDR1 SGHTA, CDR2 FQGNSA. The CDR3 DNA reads TGTGCCAGCAGCCTTATGGGGGGCGAGCAGTACTTC. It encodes CASSLMGGEQYF.

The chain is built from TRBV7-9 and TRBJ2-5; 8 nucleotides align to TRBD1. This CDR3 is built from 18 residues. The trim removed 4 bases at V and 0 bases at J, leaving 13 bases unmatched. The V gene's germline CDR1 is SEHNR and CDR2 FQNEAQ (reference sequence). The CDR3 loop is CASSSQKGRQGYQETQYF. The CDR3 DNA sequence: TGTGCCAGCAGCTCCCAAAAAGGCCGACAGGGGTACCAAGAGACCCAGTACTTC.

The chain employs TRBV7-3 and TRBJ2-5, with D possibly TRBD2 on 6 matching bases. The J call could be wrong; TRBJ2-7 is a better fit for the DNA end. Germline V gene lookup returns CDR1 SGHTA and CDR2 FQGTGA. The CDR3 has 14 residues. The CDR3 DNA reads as TGTGCCAGCTCAAAGGAGGGCAGCTCCTACGAGCAGTACTTC. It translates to CASSKEGSSYEQYF.

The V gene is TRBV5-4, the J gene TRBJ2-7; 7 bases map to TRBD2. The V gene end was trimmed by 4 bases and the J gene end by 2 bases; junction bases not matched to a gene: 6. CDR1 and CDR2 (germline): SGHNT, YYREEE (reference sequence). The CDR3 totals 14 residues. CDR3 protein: CASSRTRGPYEQYF. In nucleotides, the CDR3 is TGTGCCAGCAGCCGGACTAGGGGACCCTACGAGCAGTACTTC.